The 23 T cell receptor beta chains below were found in one sample sequenced in a study of long-term antiretroviral therapy in people with HIV. At the survey level, the v3.0 immunoSEQ assay was run. Method: immunoSEQ multiplex PCR; TCRdb's copy keeps in-frame clones and lacks some. The sample records 21,000 or so clones, about 88% being singletons. Sequencing used unsorted PBMCs, obtained 2.3 years after starting antiretroviral therapy. These TCRs come from a man aged 60-69 years with HIV.

The CDR3 loop reads CASSPPGERANEQFF. CDR3 bases: TGTGCCAGCTCACCGCCAGGTGAGCGGGCCAATGAGCAGTTCTTC. This chain uses TRBV18 with TRBJ2-1, with D possibly TRBD2 on 6 matching bases. This CDR3 spans 15 amino acids. Germline lookup yields CDR1 KGHSH and CDR2 LQKENI. The V end lost 3 bases, the J end lost 6 bases, and 15 bases lay between the germline ends.

The V gene is TRBV7-9, the J gene TRBJ2-1; TRBD2 agrees at 9 bases. The CDR3 contains 16 residues. After removal of 4 bases from V and 13 bases from J, the junction contained 17 bases not matched to a gene. The V gene's germline CDR1 is SEHNR and CDR2 FQNEAQ (reference sequence). In nucleotides, the CDR3 is TGTGCCAGCAGCTACACCCGGGCGCGGAGAGCGGGAGGTCAGTTCTTC. Amino acids: CASSYTRARRAGGQFF.

The chain uses TRBV5-5 and TRBJ1-3; TRBD1 might be the D (5 bases). This CDR3 region has 16 residues. V was pared by 1 base and J by 4 bases, with 15 bases between. Germline CDR1 SGHKS, CDR2 YYEKEE (reference sequence). In nucleotides, the CDR3 is TGTGCCAGCAGCTTGAATTTGTTAGGGGCGGGAAACACCATATATTTT. It is translated as CASSLNLLGAGNTIYF.

This clone was observed a single time. The CDR3 DNA is TGTGCCAGCAGCATCCTAGTGATCAACCCTTTGGGGGCTGACGAGCAGTACTTC. Translation gives CASSILVINPLGADEQYF. The rearrangement uses TRBV21-1 and TRBJ2-7; the DNA was not compared with TRBD1, the D call given in the table. TRBV21-1 is assigned pseudogene status. This CDR3 comprises 18 residues.

V gene TRBV5-1 combines with J gene TRBJ2-2; 9 bases align to TRBD1. The CDR3 is 16 amino acids. The V gene end was trimmed by 3 bases and the J gene end by 6 bases; junction bases not matched to a gene: 9. Per the germline V gene, CDR1 is SGHRS and CDR2 is YFSETQ. The CDR3 DNA reads TGCGCCAGCAGCTCGTCCCGGGACAGGGTTCCCGGGGAGCTGTTTTTT. This gives the protein CASSSSRDRVPGELFF. The full variable domain, rest sourced from reference TRBV5-1 and TRBJ2-2, is KAGVTQTPRYLIKTRGQQVTLSCSPISGHRSVSWYQQTPGQGLQFLFEYFSETQRNKGNFPGRFSGRQFSNSRSEMNVSTLELGDSALYLCASSSSRDRVPGELFFGEGSRLTVL.

This clone was counted once. V usage is TRBV27 and J usage is TRBJ2-7; D unresolved. The CDR3 totals 16 residues. V was pared by 2 bases and J by 3 bases, with 17 bases between. Looked up from germline, CDR1 is MNHEY and CDR2 is SMNVEV (reference sequence). The CDR3 bases are TGTGCCAGCAGTTTAGTACGACCGCCCTCTCACTACGAGCAGTACTTC. Translating gives CASSLVRPPSHYEQYF.

The V call is TRBV4-3, the J call TRBJ2-2, with D unresolved. The germline V and J ends were trimmed by 1 base and 1 base, with 4 bases remaining between them. CDR1 LGHNA and CDR2 YSLEER come from the germline V gene. CDR3 length equals 14 residues. CDR3 coding DNA: TGCGCCAGCAGCCAAGTGGAGAACACCGGGGAGCTGTTTTTT. Its translation: CASSQVENTGELFF.

J is TRBJ2-7 and V is TRBV5-1; D gene unclear. Trimming took off 4 bases at V and 2 bases at J, with 7 bases between the two ends. The CDR3 consists of 12 residues. Germline V gene lookup returns CDR1 SGHRS and CDR2 YFSETQ. This CDR3 reads CASSEVAYEQYF. The CDR3 DNA sequence: TGCGCCAGCAGCGAAGTGGCCTACGAGCAGTACTTC.

The CDR3 protein is CASSPSGSVPGELFF. CDR3 DNA: TGCGCCAGCAGTCCTTCCGGGAGTGTGCCCGGGGAGCTGTTTTTT. V is TRBV10-1 and J is TRBJ2-2; a possible D gene is TRBD2 (6 bases). The CDR3 is 15 residues long. Germline V CDR1 and CDR2: WNHNN, SYGVQD (reference sequence). V shed 5 bases and J shed 6 bases, with 16 bases lying between them.

This clone showed up just once. The chain is built from TRBV5-6 and TRBJ2-4, with D possibly matching TRBD1 (6 bases). CDR1 SGHDT and CDR2 YYEEEE come from the germline V gene. This CDR3 has 16 residues. Trimming took 0 bases from V and 0 from J, leaving 10 bases between them. CDR3 DNA sequence: TGTGCCAGCAGCTTGGAAGGGACAATAGCCAAAAACATTCAGTACTTC. As protein: CASSLEGTIAKNIQYF. The variable domain in full, completed from reference TRBV5-6 and TRBJ2-4, reads DAGVTQSPTHLIKTRGQQVTLRCSPKSGHDTVSWYQQALGQGPQFIFQYYEEEERQRGNFPDRFSGHQFPNYSSELNVNALLLGDSALYLCASSLEGTIAKNIQYFGAGTRLSVL.

This chain uses TRBV2 with TRBJ1-1, with unresolved D. This CDR3 has 11 residues. The germline V gene has CDR1 SNHLY and CDR2 FYNNEI. V was pared by 3 bases and J by 10 bases, with 9 bases between. CDR3 DNA: TGTGCCAGCAGTGATACAGTTAGAGCTTTCTTT. Its translation is CASSDTVRAFF.

The chain has TRBV5-1 and TRBJ2-1, with D possibly being TRBD2 (6 bases). The V and J ends lost 4 bases and 5 bases respectively, with 13 bases between them. Germline lookup yields CDR1 SGHRS and CDR2 YFSETQ. CDR3 size: 14 residues. In DNA form, the CDR3 reads TGCGCCAGCAGCCAACTCGGAGGGAACAATGAGCAGTTCTTC. It codes for CASSQLGGNNEQFF. Full variable domain (remainder filled in from reference TRBV5-1 and TRBJ2-1): KAGVTQTPRYLIKTRGQQVTLSCSPISGHRSVSWYQQTPGQGLQFLFEYFSETQRNKGNFPGRFSGRQFSNSRSEMNVSTLELGDSALYLCASSQLGGNNEQFFGPGTRLTVL.

The chain recombines TRBV27 with TRBJ2-7; the D gene is possibly TRBD2 (5 bases). CDR1 is MNHEY and CDR2 is SMNVEV in the germline V gene (reference sequence). The CDR3 sequence is 14 residues long. With 8 bases removed from V and 3 bases from J, the gap between germline ends came to 17 bases. CDR3 DNA: TGTGCCAGCGGCGCCTCGGACTCTCTCTACGAGCAGTACTTC. Translation: CASGASDSLYEQYF.

This clone was counted only a few times. The chain uses TRBV2 and TRBJ2-7; 12 bases are a match to TRBD2. The CDR3 length is 15 residues. V dropped 4 bases and J dropped 6; count of bases not matched to a gene: 7. Germline CDR1 SNHLY, CDR2 FYNNEI. In DNA, the CDR3 is TGTGCCAGCAGTGGCTATCTAGCGGGGGGGCCCGAGCAGTACTTC. Protein product: CASSGYLAGGPEQYF.

The chain has TRBV5-4 and TRBJ1-1; tentative D call: TRBD1 (5 bases). The CDR3 has 14 residues. CDR1 SGHNT and CDR2 YYREEE come from the germline V gene (reference sequence). V lost 3 bases to trimming and J lost 1 base, with 10 bases between them. The CDR3 is CASSSEGWNTEAFF. The CDR3 bases are TGTGCCAGCAGCTCCGAGGGGTGGAACACTGAAGCTTTCTTT.

This clone was detected a few times. The V gene is TRBV10-2, the J gene TRBJ1-5; tentatively, D is TRBD1 (6 bases). This CDR3 has 14 residues. CDR1 and CDR2 from the germline V gene are WSHSY and SAAADI. The V end lost 6 bases, the J end lost 8 bases, and 17 bases lay between the germline ends. CDR3 loop: CASRGAGAGEPQHF. The CDR3 nucleotides are TGCGCCAGCAGGGGGGCAGGGGCCGGGGAGCCCCAGCATTTT.

The chain has TRBV1 and TRBJ2-7; TRBD1 reflects the table's D call only, with no check against the DNA. TRBV1 is a pseudogene locus. The CDR3 has 13 amino acids. The CDR3 loop reads CTSSQGYSYEQYF. The CDR3 coding sequence is TGCACCAGCAGCCAGGGCTACTCCTACGAGCAGTACTTC.

This chain uses TRBV6-5 with TRBJ2-7, with D perhaps matching TRBD1 (6 bases). The CDR3 spans 15 residues. Trimming removed 5 bases at V and 6 bases at J, with 20 bases between. Germline CDR1 reads MNHEY; CDR2 reads SVGAGI. The CDR3 reads CASSRHGQNRPEQYF. The CDR3 DNA reads as TGTGCCAGCAGTCGACACGGACAGAATCGCCCCGAGCAGTACTTC.

The V gene is TRBV5-1, the J gene TRBJ2-3, with D unresolved. The CDR3 consists of 13 residues. The V gene's germline CDR1 is SGHRS and CDR2 YFSETQ. Trimming shortened V by 3 bases and J by 1 base, and 6 bases separated the two germline ends. The CDR3 DNA is TGCGCCAGCAGCTCGAGCGGCACAGATACGCAGTATTTT. It encodes CASSSSGTDTQYF.

This chain uses TRBV5-1 with TRBJ1-1; possibly TRBD1 for D (6 bases). In germline, CDR1 is SGHRS, CDR2 YFSETQ. The V and J ends lost 4 bases and 4 bases respectively, with 20 bases between them. The CDR3 length is 16 residues. DNA for the CDR3: TGCGCCAGCAGCCTGGGGGACGGGGGGGCTGTCACTGAAGCTTTCTTT. It is translated as CASSLGDGGAVTEAFF.

The gene calls are TRBV2 and TRBJ1-6, with a weak D call TRBD1 (6 bases). CDR3 size: 13 residues. The V end was cut by 8 bases, the J end by 8 bases, with 13 bases between. The germline V gene has CDR1 SNHLY and CDR2 FYNNEI. The CDR3 DNA reads as TGTGCCAGCCACAGGGAGGGGGATTCACCCCTCCACTTT. This sequence encodes CASHREGDSPLHF.

The rearrangement joins TRBV7-9 to TRBJ1-2; D perhaps matches TRBD1 (5 bases). V dropped 1 base and J dropped 4 bases, with 7 bases sitting between them. Per the germline V gene, CDR1 is SEHNR and CDR2 is FQNEAQ (reference sequence). This CDR3 comprises 13 residues. CDR3 DNA: TGTGCCAGCAGCTTAGTGGGGGGCTATGGCTACACCTTC. Translated, it gives CASSLVGGYGYTF.

The chain carries TRBV13 and TRBJ2-3, with 10 bases matching TRBD2. After removal of 1 base from V and 5 bases from J, the junction contained 6 bases not matched to a gene. The CDR3 length is 16 residues. Germline loops: CDR1 PRHDT, CDR2 FYEKMQ (reference sequence). CDR3 amino acids: CASSLEASGSRDTQYF. The CDR3 nucleotides read TGTGCCAGCAGCTTAGAGGCTAGCGGGAGTAGAGATACGCAGTATTTT.